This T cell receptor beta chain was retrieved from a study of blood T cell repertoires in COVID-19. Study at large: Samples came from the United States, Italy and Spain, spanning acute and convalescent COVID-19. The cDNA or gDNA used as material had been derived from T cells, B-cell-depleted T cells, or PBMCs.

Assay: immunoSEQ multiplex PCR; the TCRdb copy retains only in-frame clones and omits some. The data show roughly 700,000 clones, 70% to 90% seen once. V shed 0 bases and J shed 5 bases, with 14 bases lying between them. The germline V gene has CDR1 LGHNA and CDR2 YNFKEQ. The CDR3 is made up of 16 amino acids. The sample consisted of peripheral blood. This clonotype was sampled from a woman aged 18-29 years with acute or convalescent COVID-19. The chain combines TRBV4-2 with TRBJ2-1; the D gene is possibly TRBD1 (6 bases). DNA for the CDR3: TGTGCCAGCAGCCAAGATCAGGGGACAATACACAATGAGCAGTTCTTC. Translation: CASSQDQGTIHNEQFF.